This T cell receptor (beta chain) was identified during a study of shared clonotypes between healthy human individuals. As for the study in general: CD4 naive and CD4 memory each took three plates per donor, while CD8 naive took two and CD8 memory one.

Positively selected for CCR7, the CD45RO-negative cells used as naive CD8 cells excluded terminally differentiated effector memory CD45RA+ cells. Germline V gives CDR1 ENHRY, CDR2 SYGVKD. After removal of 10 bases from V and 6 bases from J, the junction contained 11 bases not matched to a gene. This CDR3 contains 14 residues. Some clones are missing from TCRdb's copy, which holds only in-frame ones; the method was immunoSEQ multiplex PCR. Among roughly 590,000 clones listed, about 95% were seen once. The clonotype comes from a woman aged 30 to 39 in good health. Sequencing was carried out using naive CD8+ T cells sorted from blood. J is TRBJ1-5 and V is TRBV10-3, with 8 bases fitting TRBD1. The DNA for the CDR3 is TGTGCCACCTCACCAGCAGGGGGCAGTCAGCCCCAGCATTTT. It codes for CATSPAGGSQPQHF.